This TCR beta chain was observed in a study of Ad26.COV2.S vaccination and SARS-CoV-2 variants. Study-level results: Higher spike-specific TCR breadth was found in vaccine recipients than in placebo recipients. Vaccine and placebo recipients had similar non-spike TCR breadth.

On this clone itself: Its cognate antigen is unknown.

The CDR3 loop spans 16 amino acids. The ends lost 2 bases at V and 5 bases at J; junction bases unmatched: 10. Germline V CDR1 and CDR2: GTSNPN, SVGIG (reference sequence). Profiled with immunoSEQ multiplex PCR; TCRdb holds only in-frame clones, not every one. The sample lists about 180,000 clones, roughly nine tenths occurring once. The sequencing here drew on peripheral blood, taken after recovery from COVID-19. The chain joins TRBV30 to TRBJ2-5; 11 nucleotides align to TRBD2. The sequence came from a human donor who had recovered from COVID-19. In DNA form, the CDR3 reads TGTGCCTGGAGTAGATCTAGCGGGGGGTTCCTCGAGACCCAGTACTTC. It yields the protein CAWSRSSGGFLETQYF.